The sequence of this T cell receptor beta chain was determined in a study of cytomegalovirus exposure and HLA in healthy donors. In this sample, this clone turned up a few times. 60 Vbeta and 13 Jbeta primers were used in PCR. Method: immunoSEQ multiplex PCR; TCRdb's copy keeps in-frame clones and lacks some. The sample lists more than 75,000 clones, 70% to 85% occurring once. This CDR3 comprises 13 residues. This chain links TRBV21-1 with TRBJ2-3; TRBD2, the table's D call, lacks a check against the DNA. TRBV21-1 is a pseudogene locus. The sequenced sample consisted of PBMCs. This clonotype was sampled from a man aged 35-49 years in good health and CMV-seropositive. The CDR3 bases are TGTGCCAGCAGCAAAGCCCTCTCAGATACGCAGTATTTT. Residues: CASSKALSDTQYF.